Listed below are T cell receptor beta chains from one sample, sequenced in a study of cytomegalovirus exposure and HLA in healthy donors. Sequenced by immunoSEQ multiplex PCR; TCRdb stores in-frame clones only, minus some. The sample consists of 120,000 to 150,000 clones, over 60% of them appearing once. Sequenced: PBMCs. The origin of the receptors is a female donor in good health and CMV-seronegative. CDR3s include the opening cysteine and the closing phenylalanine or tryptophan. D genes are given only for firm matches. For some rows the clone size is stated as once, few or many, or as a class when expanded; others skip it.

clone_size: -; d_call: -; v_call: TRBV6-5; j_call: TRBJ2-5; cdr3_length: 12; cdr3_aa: CASNRNQEAQYF; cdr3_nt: TGTGCCAGCAATCGGAACCAAGAGGCCCAGTACTTC
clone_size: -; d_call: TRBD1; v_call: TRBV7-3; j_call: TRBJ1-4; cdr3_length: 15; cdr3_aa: CASSLGGQGTEKLFF; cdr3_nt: TGTGCCAGCAGCTTAGGGGGACAGGGGACTGAAAAACTGTTTTTT
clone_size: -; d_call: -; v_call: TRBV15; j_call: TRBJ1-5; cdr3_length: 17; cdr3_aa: CATSSGGGGRGNQPQHF; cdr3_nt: TGTGCCACCAGCTCGGGAGGGGGGGGCCGAGGGAATCAGCCCCAGCATTTT
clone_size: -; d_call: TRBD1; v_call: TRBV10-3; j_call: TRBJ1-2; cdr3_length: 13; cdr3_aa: CATRTGGSYGYTF; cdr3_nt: TGTGCCACCAGGACAGGGGGTAGCTATGGCTACACCTTC
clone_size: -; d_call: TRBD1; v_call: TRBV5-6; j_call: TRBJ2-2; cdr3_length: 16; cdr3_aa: CASIPGTGELTGELFF; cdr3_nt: TGTGCCAGTATACCCGGGACAGGAGAACTCACCGGGGAGCTGTTTTTT
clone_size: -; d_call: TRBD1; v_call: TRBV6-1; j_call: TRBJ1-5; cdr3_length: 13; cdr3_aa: CASSLDRSQPQHF; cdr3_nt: TGTGCCAGCAGTTTGGACAGGTCTCAGCCCCAGCATTTT
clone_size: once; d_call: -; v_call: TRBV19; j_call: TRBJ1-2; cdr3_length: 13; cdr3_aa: CASSGGIPGGYTF; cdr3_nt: TGTGCCAGTAGTGGCGGGATCCCCGGCGGCTACACCTTC
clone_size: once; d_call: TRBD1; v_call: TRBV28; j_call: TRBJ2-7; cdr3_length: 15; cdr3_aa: CASSWDRRLSYEQYF; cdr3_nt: TGTGCCAGCAGTTGGGACAGGCGTCTCTCCTACGAGCAGTACTTC
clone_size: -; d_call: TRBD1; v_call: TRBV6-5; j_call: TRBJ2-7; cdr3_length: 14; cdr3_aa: CASSQGTVSYEQYF; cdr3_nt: TGTGCCAGCAGCCAGGGGACAGTCTCCTACGAGCAGTACTTC
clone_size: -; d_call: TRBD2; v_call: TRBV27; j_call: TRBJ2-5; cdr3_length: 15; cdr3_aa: CASSFLWGGQETQYF; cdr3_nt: TGTGCCAGCAGTTTCCTGTGGGGGGGCCAAGAGACCCAGTACTTC
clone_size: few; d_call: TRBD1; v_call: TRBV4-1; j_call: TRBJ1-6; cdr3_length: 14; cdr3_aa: CASSLGQGDSPLHF; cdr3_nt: TGCGCCAGCAGCCTTGGACAGGGAGATTCACCCCTCCACTTT
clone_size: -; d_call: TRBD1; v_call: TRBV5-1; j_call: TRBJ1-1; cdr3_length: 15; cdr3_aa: CASSLADRENTEAFF; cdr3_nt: TGCGCCAGCAGCTTGGCCGACAGGGAGAACACTGAAGCTTTCTTT
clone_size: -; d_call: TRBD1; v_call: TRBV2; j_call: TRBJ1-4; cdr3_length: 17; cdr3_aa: CASSVVERTGANEKLFF; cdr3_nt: TGTGCCAGCAGTGTTGTCGAGCGGACAGGCGCTAATGAAAAACTGTTTTTT
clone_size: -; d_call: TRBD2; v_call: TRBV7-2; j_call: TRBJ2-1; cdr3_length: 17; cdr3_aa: CASSSDPSGGVLDEQFF; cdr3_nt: TGTGCCAGCAGCTCAGACCCTAGCGGGGGGGTCTTGGATGAGCAGTTCTTC
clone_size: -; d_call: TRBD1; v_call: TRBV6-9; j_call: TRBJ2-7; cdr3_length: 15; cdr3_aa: CASLRGQGAHYEQYF; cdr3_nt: TGTGCCAGCCTCCGGGGACAGGGGGCCCACTACGAGCAGTACTTC
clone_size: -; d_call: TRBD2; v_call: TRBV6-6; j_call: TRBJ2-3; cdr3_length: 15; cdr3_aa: CASTGSGGSTDTQYF; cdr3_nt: TGTGCCAGCACTGGAAGCGGGGGGAGCACAGATACGCAGTATTTT
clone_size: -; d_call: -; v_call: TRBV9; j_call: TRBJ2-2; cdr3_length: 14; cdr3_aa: CASRPTANTGELFF; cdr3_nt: TGTGCCAGCAGACCTACAGCTAACACCGGGGAGCTGTTTTTT
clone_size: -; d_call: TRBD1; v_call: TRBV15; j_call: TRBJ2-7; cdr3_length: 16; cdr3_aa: CATSTRTGQGAFEQYF; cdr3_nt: TGTGCCACCAGCACGCGGACGGGACAGGGGGCTTTCGAGCAGTACTTC
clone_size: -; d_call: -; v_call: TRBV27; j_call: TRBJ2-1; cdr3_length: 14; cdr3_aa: CASSKRDSDNEQFF; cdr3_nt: TGTGCCAGCAGTAAAAGGGACTCCGACAATGAGCAGTTCTTC
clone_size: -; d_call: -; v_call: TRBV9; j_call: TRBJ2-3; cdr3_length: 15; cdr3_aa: CASSVDGRGTDTQYF; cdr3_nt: TGTGCCAGCAGCGTAGACGGAAGGGGGACAGATACGCAGTATTTT
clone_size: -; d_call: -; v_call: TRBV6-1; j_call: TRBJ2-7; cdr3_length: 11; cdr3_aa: CAISEFYEQYF; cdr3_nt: TGTGCCATCTCTGAGTTCTACGAGCAGTACTTC
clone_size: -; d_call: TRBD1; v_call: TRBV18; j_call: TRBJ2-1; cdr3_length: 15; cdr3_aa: CASSPGGTGNNEQFF; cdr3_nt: TGTGCCAGCTCACCCGGAGGGACAGGGAACAATGAGCAGTTCTTC
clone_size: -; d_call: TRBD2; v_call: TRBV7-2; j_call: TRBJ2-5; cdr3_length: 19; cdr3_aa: CASSLVSVASGGPGETQYF; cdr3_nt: TGTGCCAGCAGCTTAGTTTCCGTGGCTAGCGGGGGGCCCGGGGAGACCCAGTACTTC
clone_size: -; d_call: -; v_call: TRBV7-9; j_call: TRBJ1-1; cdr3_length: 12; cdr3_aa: CSSSYTNTEAFF; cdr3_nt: TGTTCCAGCAGCTACACCAACACTGAAGCTTTCTTT
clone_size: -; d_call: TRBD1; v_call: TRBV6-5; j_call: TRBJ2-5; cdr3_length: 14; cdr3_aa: CASSKGQGAGTQYF; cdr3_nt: TGTGCCAGCAGCAAGGGACAGGGGGCTGGGACCCAGTACTTC
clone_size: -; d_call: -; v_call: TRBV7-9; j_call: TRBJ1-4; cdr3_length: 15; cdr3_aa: CASSSQGGTNEKLFF; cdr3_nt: TGTGCCAGCAGCTCACAGGGTGGAACTAATGAAAAACTGTTTTTT
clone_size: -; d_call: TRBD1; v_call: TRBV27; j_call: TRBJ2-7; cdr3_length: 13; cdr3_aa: CASGDRAPSEQYF; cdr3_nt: TGTGCCAGCGGGGACAGGGCACCGAGCGAGCAGTACTTC
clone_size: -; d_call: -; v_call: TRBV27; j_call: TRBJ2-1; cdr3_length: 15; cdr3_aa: CASSLTGAIMKEQFF; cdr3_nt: TGTGCCAGCAGTTTAACGGGAGCTATAATGAAGGAGCAGTTCTTC
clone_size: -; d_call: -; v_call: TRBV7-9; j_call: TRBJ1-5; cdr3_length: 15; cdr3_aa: CASSFTRDSNQPQHF; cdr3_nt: TGTGCCAGCAGCTTTACCAGGGATAGCAATCAGCCCCAGCATTTT
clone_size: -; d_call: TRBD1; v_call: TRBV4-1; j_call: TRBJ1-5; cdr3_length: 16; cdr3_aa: CASSQGTTGVNQPQHF; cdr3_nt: TGCGCCAGCAGCCAAGGGACCACAGGGGTCAATCAGCCCCAGCATTTT
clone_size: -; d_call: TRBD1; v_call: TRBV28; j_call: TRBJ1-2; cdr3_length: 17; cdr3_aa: CASSSPDRPELAYGYTF; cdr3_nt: TGTGCCAGCAGTTCACCGGACAGGCCCGAACTCGCCTATGGCTACACCTTC
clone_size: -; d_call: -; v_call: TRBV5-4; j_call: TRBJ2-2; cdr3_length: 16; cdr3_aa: CASSLEQAPNTGELFF; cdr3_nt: TGTGCCAGCAGCTTGGAGCAGGCACCGAACACCGGGGAGCTGTTTTTT
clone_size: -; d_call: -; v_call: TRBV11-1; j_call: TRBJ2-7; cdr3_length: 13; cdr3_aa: CASTMDISYEQYF; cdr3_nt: TGTGCCAGCACCATGGACATATCCTACGAGCAGTACTTC
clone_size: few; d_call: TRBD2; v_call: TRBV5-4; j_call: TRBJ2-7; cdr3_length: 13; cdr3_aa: CASTLGGAYEQYF; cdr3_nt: TGTGCCAGCACCCTGGGGGGGGCCTACGAGCAGTACTTC
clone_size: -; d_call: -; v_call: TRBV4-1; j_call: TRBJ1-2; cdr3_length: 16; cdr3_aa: CASSPSPQSSNYGYTF; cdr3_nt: TGCGCCAGCAGCCCGTCCCCTCAGTCTTCTAACTATGGCTACACCTTC
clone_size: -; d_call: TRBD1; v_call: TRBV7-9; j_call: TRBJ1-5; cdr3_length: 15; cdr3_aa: CASRAGTGGYQPQHF; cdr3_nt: TGTGCCAGCAGGGCCGGGACAGGGGGCTATCAGCCCCAGCATTTT
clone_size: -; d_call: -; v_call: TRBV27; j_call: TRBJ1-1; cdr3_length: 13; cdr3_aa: CASSFKGRTEAFF; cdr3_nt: TGTGCCAGCAGTTTCAAGGGGCGAACTGAAGCTTTCTTT
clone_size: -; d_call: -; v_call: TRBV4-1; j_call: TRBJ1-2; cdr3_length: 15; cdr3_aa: CASSQEVSAPGGYTF; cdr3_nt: TGCGCCAGCAGCCAAGAAGTGTCAGCGCCGGGGGGCTACACCTTC
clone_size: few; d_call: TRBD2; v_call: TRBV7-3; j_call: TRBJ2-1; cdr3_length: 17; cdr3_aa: CASSPLPGLAGVFEQFF; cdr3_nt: TGTGCCAGCAGCCCCCTACCGGGACTAGCGGGAGTATTTGAGCAGTTCTTC
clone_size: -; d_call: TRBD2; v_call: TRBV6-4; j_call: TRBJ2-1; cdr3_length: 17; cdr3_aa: CASSKLGLAGGSSEQFF; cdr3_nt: TGTGCCAGCAGTAAACTGGGACTAGCGGGAGGAAGCAGTGAGCAGTTCTTC
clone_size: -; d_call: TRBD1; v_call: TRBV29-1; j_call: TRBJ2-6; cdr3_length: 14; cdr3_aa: CSVVGQAGANVLTF; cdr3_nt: TGCAGCGTTGTGGGACAGGCTGGGGCCAACGTCCTGACTTTC
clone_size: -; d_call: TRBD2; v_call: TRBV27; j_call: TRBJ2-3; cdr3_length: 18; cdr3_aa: CASVDLGRLGAEADTQYF; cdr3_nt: TGTGCCAGCGTTGACCTCGGGAGGTTAGGTGCAGAGGCAGATACGCAGTATTTT
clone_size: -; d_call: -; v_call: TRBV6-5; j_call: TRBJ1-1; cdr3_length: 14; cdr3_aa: CASSYLDSYTEAFF; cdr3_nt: TGTGCCAGCAGTTACCTGGACAGCTACACTGAAGCTTTCTTT
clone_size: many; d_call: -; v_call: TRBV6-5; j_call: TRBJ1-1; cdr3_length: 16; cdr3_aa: CASSWGYKDTNTEAFF; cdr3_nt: TGTGCCAGCAGTTGGGGTTACAAGGACACGAACACTGAAGCTTTCTTT
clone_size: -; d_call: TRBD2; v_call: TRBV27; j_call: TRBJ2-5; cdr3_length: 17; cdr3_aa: CASTNRPSGGQQETQYF; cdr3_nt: TGTGCCAGCACCAACCGCCCTAGCGGGGGACAACAAGAGACCCAGTACTTC
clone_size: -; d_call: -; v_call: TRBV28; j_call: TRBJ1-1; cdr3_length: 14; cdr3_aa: CASGGALMNTEAFF; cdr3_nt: TGTGCCAGCGGCGGGGCCCTGATGAACACTGAAGCTTTCTTT
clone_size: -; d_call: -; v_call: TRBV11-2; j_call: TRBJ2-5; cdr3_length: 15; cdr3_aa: CASSLVDRGPETQYF; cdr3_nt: TGTGCCAGCAGCTTAGTTGATCGGGGTCCAGAGACCCAGTACTTC
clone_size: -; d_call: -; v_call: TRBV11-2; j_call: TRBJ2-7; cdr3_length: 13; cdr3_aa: CASSRGGSYEQYF; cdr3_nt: TGTGCCAGCTCGAGGGGGGGCTCCTACGAGCAGTACTTC
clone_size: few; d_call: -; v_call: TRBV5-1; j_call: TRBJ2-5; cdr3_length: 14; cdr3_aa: CASSPRDIQETQYF; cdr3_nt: TGCGCCAGCAGCCCCCGGGACATACAAGAGACCCAGTACTTC
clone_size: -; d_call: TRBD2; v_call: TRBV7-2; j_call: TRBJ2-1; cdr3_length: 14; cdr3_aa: CASSLSGGLNEQFF; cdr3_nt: TGTGCCAGCAGCTTATCGGGGGGGCTAAATGAGCAGTTCTTC
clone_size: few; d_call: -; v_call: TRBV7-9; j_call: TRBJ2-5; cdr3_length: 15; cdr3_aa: CASSRQASREETQYF; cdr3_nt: TGTGCCAGCAGCCGACAGGCTTCTAGGGAAGAGACCCAGTACTTC
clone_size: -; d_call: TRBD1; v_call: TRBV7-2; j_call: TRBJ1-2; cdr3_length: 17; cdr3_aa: CASSPASGTGATYGYTF; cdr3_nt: TGTGCCAGCAGCCCTGCCTCCGGGACAGGGGCGACCTATGGCTACACCTTC
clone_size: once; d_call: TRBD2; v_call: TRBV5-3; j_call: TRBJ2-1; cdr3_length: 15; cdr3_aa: CARSSGLAGINEQFF; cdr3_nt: TGTGCCAGAAGCTCGGGACTAGCGGGCATAAATGAGCAGTTCTTC
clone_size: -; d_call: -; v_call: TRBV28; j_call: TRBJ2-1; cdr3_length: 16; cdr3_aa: CASSSPAQAIFNEQFF; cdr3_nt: TGTGCCAGCAGTTCCCCCGCGCAGGCCATATTCAATGAGCAGTTCTTC
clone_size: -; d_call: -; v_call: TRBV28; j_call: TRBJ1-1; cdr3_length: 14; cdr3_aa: CASRYRVRNTEAFF; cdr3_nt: TGTGCCAGCAGATACAGGGTAAGGAACACTGAAGCTTTCTTT
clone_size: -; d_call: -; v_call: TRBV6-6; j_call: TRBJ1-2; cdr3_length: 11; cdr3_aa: CASSPRCGYTF; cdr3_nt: TGTGCCAGCAGTCCCCGGTGTGGCTACACCTTC
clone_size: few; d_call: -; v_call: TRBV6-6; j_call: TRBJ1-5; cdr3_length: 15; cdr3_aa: CASRSPTGYNQPQHF; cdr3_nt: TGTGCCAGCAGGTCCCCGACGGGATACAATCAGCCCCAGCATTTT
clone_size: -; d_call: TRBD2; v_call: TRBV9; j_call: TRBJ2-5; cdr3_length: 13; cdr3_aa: CASRARGGETQYF; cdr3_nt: TGTGCCAGCAGAGCTCGGGGGGGTGAGACCCAGTACTTC